This T cell receptor beta chain is from a study of cytomegalovirus exposure and HLA in healthy donors. Findings of the study overall: An analysis done earlier found most TCR beta V segments productive about 87% or about 30% of the time. In vitro checks showed that a few CMV-associated chains really do target CMV antigens. Cytomegalovirus status was reportedly diagnosed by the classifier with high sensitivity and specificity. Follow-up analysis seemed to connect common viral pathogens with several of the most significant clusters identified.

The PCR had 60 Vbeta and 13 Jbeta primers. TCRdb's copy holds only in-frame clones and misses some; the assay was immunoSEQ multiplex PCR. Among some 150,000 clones, around 79% were seen once, and the ten largest hold roughly 6.8%. V was clipped by 4 bases and J by 3 bases; unmatched bases: 11. Germline V gene sequence: CDR1 MDHEN, CDR2 SYDVKM. This CDR3 comprises 17 residues. Points on this clone: Its antigen is as yet unknown.

V is TRBV28 and J is TRBJ1-5; 8 bases are shared with TRBD1. Input material: PBMCs. The sequence was collected from a man between 45 and 60 years old in good health and CMV-seropositive. The DNA of the CDR3 is TGTGCCAGCAGTTACCCCAGGACAGGGACGCCCAATCAGCCCCAGCATTTT. Translating gives CASSYPRTGTPNQPQHF.